Given below is one T cell receptor (beta chain) in context. The sample comes from a study of blood T cells in healthy people across ages. The use of a sample-barcoded 5' primer and a J-beta primer mix characterized a second PCR of roughly 6 to 11 cycles. Each TCR beta cDNA got a 12-nucleotide random molecular identifier. Every sample returned 3 million or more CDR3-containing paired-end reads. Using its own MiXCR run on the 5' RACE reads, TCRdb lists one record per CDR3 protein. The data contain around 580,000 distinct CDR3 sequences, roughly 48% of them singletons. Isolation yielded PBMCs, at least 7 million per sample, in every case. Germline assignment: CDR1 MGHDK and CDR2 SYGVNS. Trimming at V came to 4 bases and at J to 5 bases, leaving 2 bases not matched to a gene. This CDR3 is built from 13 residues.

The sequence derives from a man at least 80 years old in good health. Sequences were obtained from blood. This chain connects TRBV25-1 to TRBJ2-7; 10 nucleotides align to TRBD1. As DNA, the CDR3 is TGTGCCAGCAGTGGACAGGGGGCCAACGAGCAGTACTTC. Its translation is CASSGQGANEQYF.